Below are 16 T cell receptor beta chains sequenced from a single sample in a study of CD8 T cells in Susac syndrome. Reverse transcription used roughly 0.5 to 1 ug RNA and random hexamers. TCRdb used MiXCR to reprocess the immunoSEQ multiplex PCR reads, holding one entry per CDR3 protein. The sample includes under 85,000 distinct CDR3 sequences, approximately 95% of them seen just once. The sequenced sample was CD8+ T cells from PBMCs. These receptors were collected from a human donor with Susac syndrome.

The chain joins TRBV20-1 to TRBJ2-3; a possible D gene is TRBD2 (5 bases). Looked up from germline, CDR1 is DFQATT and CDR2 is SNEGSKA (reference sequence). Trimming took 6 bases from V and 7 from J, leaving 17 bases between them. The CDR3 has 13 amino acids. CDR3 protein: CSASGGRHYTQYF. CDR3 nucleotides: TGCAGTGCCTCTGGAGGCCGACATTATACGCAGTATTTT.

The J gene is TRBJ2-7, the V gene TRBV7-9; possibly TRBD1 or TRBD2 for D (6 bases each). The CDR3 extends over 13 amino acids. Germline CDR1 is SEHNR and CDR2 is FQNEAQ (reference sequence). Trimming pared 7 bases from V and 5 bases from J, leaving 15 bases between. CDR3 nucleotide sequence: TGTGCCAGCACCCGAGGGGGGAACGACGAGCAGTACTTC. This translates into CASTRGGNDEQYF.

The chain employs TRBV14 and TRBJ2-2; 10 nucleotides match TRBD1. The CDR3 totals 16 residues. Losses at the gene ends were 6 bases for V and 5 bases for J; bases not matched to a gene: 9. Per the germline V gene, CDR1 is SGHDN and CDR2 is FVKESK. The CDR3 here is CASSHDGTGVTGELFF. CDR3 DNA sequence: TGTGCCAGCAGTCACGACGGGACAGGGGTAACCGGGGAGCTGTTTTTT. Variable domain in full (rest from reference TRBV14 and TRBJ2-2): EAGVTQFPSHSVIEKGQTVTLRCDPISGHDNLYWYRRVMGKEIKFLLHFVKESKQDESGMPNNRFLAERTGGTYSTLKVQPAELEDSGVYFCASSHDGTGVTGELFFGEGSRLTVL.

The V call is TRBV5-6, the J call TRBJ1-1, with D hard to call. CDR1 and CDR2 from the germline V gene are SGHDT and YYEEEE. Trimming shortened V by 4 bases and J by 8 bases, and 12 bases separated the two germline ends. The CDR3 is 12 residues long. DNA for the CDR3: TGTGCCAGCAGCCAGACCTTTCTAGAAGCTTTCTTT. Its translation is CASSQTFLEAFF.

The chain carries TRBV5-1 and TRBJ2-3; no firm D call. Trimming pared 6 bases from V and 0 bases from J, leaving 8 bases between. Germline CDR1 reads SGHRS; CDR2 reads YFSETQ. CDR3 size: 13 residues. CDR3 nucleotide sequence: TGCGCCAGCACGGCCGGTAGCACAGATACGCAGTATTTT. It codes for CASTAGSTDTQYF.

This clonotype was observed a single time. The gene calls are TRBV5-6 and TRBJ2-7; D gene ambiguous. The germline V gene has CDR1 SGHDT and CDR2 YYEEEE. The CDR3 runs 16 residues. V lost 0 bases to trimming and J lost 0 bases, with 13 bases between them. The CDR3 sequence is CASSLDKAWGSYEQYF. Here the CDR3 DNA reads TGTGCCAGCAGCTTGGATAAGGCGTGGGGCTCCTACGAGCAGTACTTC.

The chain has TRBV6-5 and TRBJ2-7; D is ambiguous. Trimming pared 5 bases from V and 7 bases from J, leaving 12 bases between. Germline V lookup: CDR1 MNHEY, CDR2 SVGAGI. There are 12 residues in the CDR3. The CDR3 DNA follows: TGTGCCAGCAGTCCCCCCTCCAGTGAGCAGTACTTC. This codes for CASSPPSSEQYF.

The chain employs TRBV2 and TRBJ2-7, with a weak D call TRBD2 (5 bases). CDR1 is SNHLY, CDR2 FYNNEI, per germline. V was cut by 7 bases and J by 5 bases, with 15 bases left in between. This CDR3 region has 13 residues. CDR3 DNA sequence: TGTGCCAGCATTGGAGAGGGTAAACACGAGCAGTACTTC. Protein product: CASIGEGKHEQYF.

J is TRBJ2-2 and V is TRBV12-5; D may be TRBD1 (6 bases). Trimming took 0 bases from V and 6 from J, leaving 14 bases between them. The CDR3 has 16 residues. From germline, CDR1 is LGHNT and CDR2 FRNRAP. For the CDR3, the DNA is TGTGCTAGTGGTTTGGTACAGGACAGATCTCCCGGGGAGCTGTTTTTT. The encoded protein is CASGLVQDRSPGELFF. The variable domain in full, with the rest retrieved from reference TRBV12-5 and TRBJ2-2, is DARVTQTPRHKVTEMGQEVTMRCQPILGHNTVFWYRQTMMQGLELLAYFRNRAPLDDSGMPKDRFSAEMPDATLATLKIQPSEPRDSAVYFCASGLVQDRSPGELFFGEGSRLTVL.

This chain links TRBV6-4 with TRBJ2-3; 7 bases are a match to TRBD2. After removal of 2 bases from V and 2 bases from J, the junction contained 4 bases not matched to a gene. Germline CDR1 reads MRHNA; CDR2 reads SNTAGT. The CDR3 contains 15 residues. The CDR3 region is CASSDGGVHTDTQYF. The CDR3 coding sequence is TGTGCCAGCAGTGACGGGGGGGTCCACACAGATACGCAGTATTTT.

The chain has TRBV6-5 and TRBJ1-2; maybe TRBD1 (5 bases). V gave up 2 bases and J gave up 6 bases, with 10 bases separating them. The CDR3 spans 13 residues. Germline CDR1 MNHEY, CDR2 SVGAGI. The CDR3 protein is CASSYGGPDGYTF. CDR3 bases: TGTGCCAGCAGTTACGGGGGTCCGGATGGCTACACCTTC.

V usage is TRBV6-1 and J usage is TRBJ1-5; D call uncertain. CDR1 and CDR2 (germline): MNHNS, SASEGT. This CDR3 comprises 16 residues. The V end lost 1 base, the J end lost 2 bases, and 12 bases lay between the germline ends. The CDR3 DNA sequence: TGTGCCAGCAGTGAAGAATTGAGGGTAGGCAATCAGCCCCAGCATTTT. It translates to CASSEELRVGNQPQHF.

This sequence joins TRBV9 and TRBJ2-7, with 12 bases matching TRBD1. Germline CDR1 is SGDLS and CDR2 is YYNGEE. V lost 2 bases, J lost 2 bases, and 2 bases stayed unmatched. The length of the CDR3 is 15 residues. The CDR3 region is CASSVGTGGTYEQYF. The CDR3 DNA reads as TGTGCCAGCAGCGTGGGGACAGGGGGCACCTACGAGCAGTACTTC.

The chain has TRBV9 and TRBJ2-3; possibly TRBD2 for D (7 bases). The length of the CDR3 is 17 residues. The V and J ends lost 4 bases and 5 bases respectively, with 23 bases between them. CDR1 is SGDLS and CDR2 is YYNGEE in the germline V gene. The CDR3, as DNA: TGTGCCAGCAGCCCTCCCCGGGGGGCGGGAGAAGTAGATACGCAGTATTTT. Amino acids: CASSPPRGAGEVDTQYF.

This clonotype was seen a single time. The chain employs TRBV5-1 and TRBJ1-5, with 7 bases aligning to TRBD1. Germline CDR1 SGHRS, CDR2 YFSETQ. J lost 5 bases, V lost 0 bases, and 5 bases had no gene match. CDR3 length: 15 amino acids. CDR3 sequence (DNA): TGCGCCAGCAGCTTGGCGGCAGGGGGGCATCAGCCCCAGCATTTT. Amino acid sequence: CASSLAAGGHQPQHF.

The rearrangement links TRBV7-9 to TRBJ1-2; TRBD1 is a possible D gene (5 bases). Germline V lookup: CDR1 SEHNR, CDR2 FQNEAQ (reference sequence). V was clipped by 5 bases and J by 4 bases, with 8 bases between them. The CDR3 contains 12 residues. The CDR3 is CASSPGGYGYTF. CDR3 DNA: TGTGCCAGCAGCCCGGGGGGCTATGGCTACACCTTC.